Listed below are T cell receptor beta chains from one sample, sequenced in a study of cytomegalovirus exposure and HLA in healthy donors. Generated by immunoSEQ multiplex PCR, the TCRdb table keeps only in-frame clones and is missing some. The table lists around 170,000 clones, roughly 80% of them singletons. Sequenced: PBMCs. These receptors came from a man aged 50 to 59 in good health and CMV-seronegative. Both conserved end residues are part of each CDR3. Fields, in order: V gene, J gene, clone size, D gene, CDR3 DNA, CDR3 protein. The D gene is left open where the match is weak. The size field is filled for only some rows; it gives once, few, many or a size class.

v_call: TRBV4-1
j_call: TRBJ2-5
clone_size: few
d_call: NA
cdr3_nt: TGCGCCAGCAGCCGCATAGTCGGGGAGACCCAGTACTTC
cdr3_aa: CASSRIVGETQYF

v_call: TRBV21-1
j_call: TRBJ1-2
clone_size: NA
d_call: NA
cdr3_nt: TGTGCCAGCAGCTCCCGGGGGGATGGCTACACCTTC
cdr3_aa: CASSSRGDGYTF

v_call: TRBV6-1
j_call: TRBJ1-2
clone_size: NA
d_call: NA
cdr3_nt: TGTGCCAGCAGTGATTTTGGAGATACTAACTATGGCTACACCTTC
cdr3_aa: CASSDFGDTNYGYTF

v_call: TRBV27
j_call: TRBJ2-1
clone_size: NA
d_call: NA
cdr3_nt: TGTGCCCATGGGGGGTACTCCTACAATGAGCAGTTCTTC
cdr3_aa: CAHGGYSYNEQFF

v_call: TRBV14
j_call: TRBJ2-5
clone_size: NA
d_call: TRBD2
cdr3_nt: TGTGCCAGCAGCCAAGACCCAGCGGGGGGGGAGACCCAGTACTTC
cdr3_aa: CASSQDPAGGETQYF

v_call: TRBV21-1
j_call: TRBJ1-5
clone_size: NA
d_call: NA
cdr3_nt: TGTGCCAGCAGCTACCGTCCAGGGGCCCAGCATTTT
cdr3_aa: CASSYRPGAQHF

v_call: TRBV19
j_call: TRBJ1-4
clone_size: NA
d_call: NA
cdr3_nt: TGTGCCAGTAGTATAGATCGAGACAGCAATGAAAAACTGTTTTTT
cdr3_aa: CASSIDRDSNEKLFF

v_call: TRBV7-9
j_call: TRBJ1-4
clone_size: NA
d_call: NA
cdr3_nt: TGTGCCAGCAGCTTAGCAGCAGGACTGGCTGAAAAACTGTTTTTT
cdr3_aa: CASSLAAGLAEKLFF

v_call: TRBV6-5
j_call: TRBJ1-2
clone_size: NA
d_call: NA
cdr3_nt: TGTGCCAGCAACACCCCAGGGTACGGCGGCTACACCTTC
cdr3_aa: CASNTPGYGGYTF

v_call: TRBV18
j_call: TRBJ1-2
clone_size: once
d_call: TRBD1
cdr3_nt: TGTGCCAGCTCACCAGAGCAGGGGGCCTATGGCTACACCTTC
cdr3_aa: CASSPEQGAYGYTF

v_call: TRBV10-3
j_call: TRBJ1-3
clone_size: NA
d_call: TRBD1
cdr3_nt: TGTGCCATCAGTGATACGACAGGGGACACCATATATTTT
cdr3_aa: CAISDTTGDTIYF

v_call: TRBV19
j_call: TRBJ1-1
clone_size: NA
d_call: TRBD1
cdr3_nt: TGTGCCAGTAGTATAGTTGTCGCAGGGGGTCTGAACACTGAAGCTTTCTTT
cdr3_aa: CASSIVVAGGLNTEAFF

v_call: TRBV5-6
j_call: TRBJ2-5
clone_size: once
d_call: TRBD2
cdr3_nt: TGTGCCAGCAGCTCGGGGACTAGCGGGGCAGAGACCCAGTACTTC
cdr3_aa: CASSSGTSGAETQYF

v_call: TRBV29-1
j_call: TRBJ1-5
clone_size: few
d_call: TRBD1
cdr3_nt: TGCAGCGTTGAAGGGGCAGGGGGCGAGCCCCAGCATTTT
cdr3_aa: CSVEGAGGEPQHF

v_call: TRBV11-2
j_call: TRBJ2-3
clone_size: NA
d_call: TRBD2
cdr3_nt: TGTGCCAGCAGCTTGGTTCGACTAGCGGGGGATACGCAGTATTTT
cdr3_aa: CASSLVRLAGDTQYF

v_call: TRBV5-5
j_call: TRBJ2-3
clone_size: NA
d_call: TRBD2
cdr3_nt: TGTGCCAGCAGCTCGCTAGCGGGAGGCACAGATACGCAGTATTTT
cdr3_aa: CASSSLAGGTDTQYF